The 20 T cell receptor beta chains presented below share a single source sample, sequenced in a study of identical twins. TCRdb analysed the 5' RACE reads with MiXCR anew, one entry per CDR3 protein. The table lists approximately 140,000 distinct CDR3 sequences, 3% to 4.5% of them singletons. The sample comprised memory T cells sorted from blood. Receptor source: a man aged 18-30 years in good health.

This clonotype came up many times. V usage is TRBV7-8 and J usage is TRBJ1-6; a weak D match, TRBD1 (5 bases). V was cut by 3 bases and J by 5 bases, with 8 bases left in between. Germline V lookup: CDR1 SGHVS, CDR2 FQNEAQ. The CDR3 totals 14 residues. The CDR3 bases are TGTGCCAGCAGCTTGGGACCGAATAATTCACCCCTCCACTTT. Its protein product is CASSLGPNNSPLHF.

In this sample, this clonotype turned up many times. J is TRBJ2-3 and V is TRBV7-2; 9 bases match TRBD2. The CDR3 has 16 residues. V was pared by 5 bases and J by 0 bases, with 6 bases of the junction left unmatched. Germline CDR1 SGHTA, CDR2 FQGNSA. CDR3 region: CASSPQAGGSTDTQYF. Here the CDR3 DNA reads TGTGCCAGCAGCCCCCAAGCGGGAGGTAGCACAGATACGCAGTATTTT.

Many counts were recorded for this clonotype. The chain has TRBV10-3 and TRBJ2-7, with a tentative D call TRBD1 (5 bases). The CDR3 length is 13 residues. CDR1 and CDR2 from the germline V gene are ENHRY and SYGVKD. V lost 11 bases and J lost 6, with 20 bases in between. CDR3 region: CALQTAFRVEQYV. In DNA, the CDR3 is TGTGCCCTCCAGACGGCATTCAGGGTCGAGCAGTACGTC.

This clonotype was recorded at least ten times. V is TRBV20-1 and J is TRBJ2-7; the match to TRBD2 covers 8 bases. The length of the CDR3 is 15 residues. Germline values: CDR1 DFQATT, CDR2 SNEGSKA (reference sequence). Losses at the gene ends were 2 bases for V and 3 bases for J; bases not matched to a gene: 9. CDR3 sequence: CSARPTSGTNYEQYF. DNA for the CDR3: TGCAGTGCTAGACCTACTAGCGGTACGAACTACGAGCAGTACTTC.

This clonotype was detected ten times or more. This sequence joins TRBV5-1 and TRBJ2-3; D is ambiguous. The CDR3 is 12 residues long. From germline, CDR1 is SGHRS and CDR2 YFSETQ. V lost 2 bases and J lost 6, with 7 bases in between. The CDR3 nucleotides read TGCGCCAGCAGCTTCCTCGGGGATACGCAGTATTTT. Amino acid sequence: CASSFLGDTQYF.

The rearrangement uses TRBV28 and TRBJ1-1; 9 positions match TRBD1. Germline V gives CDR1 MDHEN, CDR2 SYDVKM. CDR3 length: 15 amino acids. V was pared by 6 bases and J by 7 bases, with 12 bases of the junction left unmatched. The CDR3 DNA sequence: TGTGCCAGCAGCCCTACTGGGGACAGGGTAATTGAAGCTTTCTTT. Translating gives CASSPTGDRVIEAFF.

This clonotype was observed many times. This chain joins TRBV18 and TRBJ2-3, with 7 bases matching TRBD2. The germline V gene has CDR1 KGHSH and CDR2 LQKENI. With V trimmed by 4 bases and J by 11 bases, 6 bases remained unmatched. The CDR3 is made up of 12 amino acids. The CDR3 is CASSLRTSWQYF. The CDR3 region has the DNA TGTGCCAGCTCACTACGGACTAGTTGGCAGTATTTT.

CDR3 sequence: CASSSPFRGAKNIQYF. In nucleotides, the CDR3 is TGTGCCAGCAGTTCCCCCTTCCGGGGGGCCAAAAACATTCAGTACTTC. This sequence joins TRBV27 and TRBJ2-4, with D tentatively TRBD2 (6 bases). There are 16 residues in the CDR3. Trimming cost V 4 bases and J 1 base, with 14 bases left between them. The germline gives CDR1 MNHEY, CDR2 SMNVEV (reference sequence).

At least ten counts were recorded for this clonotype. The chain uses TRBV5-1 and TRBJ2-7, with a possible D match to TRBD1 (7 bases). The V and J ends lost 0 bases and 0 bases respectively, with 16 bases between them. The CDR3 is 17 residues long. Germline V gene lookup returns CDR1 SGHRS and CDR2 YFSETQ. The CDR3 reads CASSLAVQGRCSYEQYV. In DNA form, the CDR3 reads TGCGCCAGCAGCTTGGCCGTACAGGGGAGGTGCTCCTACGAGCAGTACGTC.

Many counts were recorded for this clonotype. This chain joins TRBV7-6 and TRBJ2-1, with 15 nucleotides matching TRBD2. Looked up from germline, CDR1 is SGHVS and CDR2 is FNYEAQ. J gave up 1 base and V 8 bases, and 3 bases lay outside the gene matches. The CDR3 contains 16 residues. Written as DNA, the CDR3 is TGTGCCAGCGGACTAGCGGGAGGGGGGTCCTACAATGAGCAGTTCTTC. The encoded protein is CASGLAGGGSYNEQFF.

This clonotype was counted at least ten times. V usage is TRBV7-2 and J usage is TRBJ1-3; D is ambiguous. From germline, CDR1 is SGHTA and CDR2 FQGNSA. Trimming left V 5 bases short and J 2 bases short, with 13 bases between. CDR3 length equals 15 residues. The CDR3 is CASSRVEGTGNTIYF. The DNA for the CDR3 is TGTGCCAGCAGCCGCGTCGAAGGGACTGGAAACACCATATATTTT.

This clonotype was seen repeatedly, ten times or more. The V gene is TRBV20-1, the J gene TRBJ1-5; D is undetermined. CDR1 is DFQATT, CDR2 SNEGSKA, per germline (reference sequence). The CDR3 spans 14 residues. The germline V and J ends were trimmed by 4 bases and 0 bases, with 10 bases remaining between them. In nucleotides, the CDR3 is TGCAGTGCTACGGGATTCGATAGCAATCAGCCCCAGCATTTT. This encodes CSATGFDSNQPQHF.

Comments on this clonotype: The CDR3 does not end in the conserved phenylalanine or tryptophan, so this is likely a read error. DNA of the CDR3: TGTGCCAGCAGTTGGACAGGCACAGATACGCAGTATTCT. This gives the protein CASSWTGTDTQYS. V is TRBV28 and J is TRBJ2-3; maybe TRBD1 (6 bases). CDR3 length: 13 residues. V was shortened by 4 bases and J by 1 base, with 6 bases between the two germline ends. Germline-derived CDR1 and CDR2 are MDHEN and SYDVKM.

The sample holds many counts of this clonotype. The chain employs TRBV15 and TRBJ2-3; D unclear. The CDR3 spans 13 residues. Trimming left V 3 bases short and J 5 bases short, with 9 bases between. Germline loops: CDR1 LNHNV, CDR2 YYDKDF (reference sequence). In DNA, the CDR3 is TGTGCCACCAGCAGCCTAGGCCGAGATACGCAGTATTTT. It specifies CATSSLGRDTQYF.

This clonotype was recorded many times. The chain recombines TRBV20-1 with TRBJ2-1; 11 positions match TRBD1. CDR1 and CDR2 (germline): DFQATT, SNEGSKA (reference sequence). CDR3 size: 15 residues. The CDR3 nucleotides are TGCAGCGTTCAGGATGCGGGACAGGGGGGTGGTGAGCAGTTCTTC. It translates to CSVQDAGQGGGEQFF.

The sample holds many counts of this clonotype. This chain uses TRBV24-1 with TRBJ2-5, with D tentatively TRBD1 (6 bases). Deletions cut 3 bases from V and 3 bases from J, with 13 bases between. The CDR3 runs to 15 residues. Germline CDR1 KGHDR, CDR2 SFDVKD. CDR3 loop: CATSDTGSGEETQYF. For the CDR3, the DNA is TGTGCCACCAGTGATACAGGGTCCGGAGAAGAGACCCAGTACTTC.

This clonotype was seen ten or more times. This chain's CDR3 is CASSLASLDNEQFF. The CDR3 DNA reads as TGTGCCAGCAGCTTAGCGTCCTTGGACAATGAGCAGTTCTTC. This chain joins TRBV6-5 and TRBJ2-1; D is possibly TRBD2 (5 bases). Trimming removed 6 bases from V and 5 bases from J, with 14 bases in between. Per germline, CDR1 MNHEY and CDR2 SVGAGI. This CDR3 comprises 14 residues.

This clonotype turned up a few times. The chain joins TRBV29-1 to TRBJ2-3, with a weak D call TRBD2 (5 bases). The CDR3 contains 15 residues. The germline V and J ends were trimmed by 6 bases and 4 bases, with 20 bases remaining between them. CDR1 is SQVTM, CDR2 ANQGSEA, per germline. The DNA of the CDR3 is TGCAGCGTATACGGACTGGAAAAAGGGTCAGATACGCAGTATTTT. Translated: CSVYGLEKGSDTQYF.

In this sample, this clonotype turned up many times. The chain employs TRBV12-3 or TRBV12-4 and TRBJ1-2; the D is unclear. This CDR3 has 13 amino acids. Trimming cost V 1 base and J 3 bases, with 6 bases left between them. CDR3 DNA sequence: TGTGCCAGCAGTTTAGACGGCTACTATGGCTACACCTTC. Protein product: CASSLDGYYGYTF.

Many counts were recorded for this clonotype. This chain links TRBV20-1 with TRBJ2-3; 14 bases fit TRBD2. V was pared by 4 bases and J by 6 bases, with 9 bases of the junction left unmatched. The germline V gene has CDR1 DFQATT and CDR2 SNEGSKA (reference sequence). The CDR3 contains 16 residues. CDR3 loop: CSATGLAGGTADTQYF. The CDR3 region has the DNA TGCAGTGCTACTGGACTAGCGGGAGGCACAGCGGATACGCAGTATTTT.